The 6 T cell receptor beta chains below come from one sample, sequenced in a study of shared clonotypes between healthy human individuals. Profiling relied on immunoSEQ multiplex PCR, and the TCRdb table lists in-frame clones only, not all of them. This table has roughly 850,000 clones, about 96% appearing once. Naivety among CD8 cells was defined by CD45RO negativity and positive CCR7 selection, thereby excluding terminally differentiated effector memory CD45RA+ cells. Sequenced material: naive CD8+ T cells sorted from blood. The receptors derive from a young man in good health.

The chain couples TRBV7-9 to TRBJ2-3; 12 bases align to TRBD2. Trimming cost V 5 bases and J 5 bases; bases outside gene matches: 5. Germline CDR1 reads SEHNR; CDR2 reads FQNEAQ (reference sequence). CDR3 size: 15 residues. CDR3 coding DNA: TGTGCCAGCAGCGCGCTAGCGGGAGGGCTAGATACGCAGTATTTT. It codes for CASSALAGGLDTQYF. The whole variable domain, filled in from reference TRBV7-9 and TRBJ2-3, reads DTGVSQNPRHKITKRGQNVTFRCDPISEHNRLYWYRQTLGQGPEFLTYFQNEAQLEKSRLLSDRFSAERPKGSFSTLEIQRTEQGDSAMYLCASSALAGGLDTQYFGPGTRLTVL.

The chain uses TRBV27 and TRBJ2-1; 10 nucleotides agree with TRBD2. The CDR3 is made up of 14 amino acids. Trimming at V came to 7 bases and at J to 8 bases, leaving 8 bases not matched to a gene. CDR1 is MNHEY and CDR2 is SMNVEV in the germline V gene (reference sequence). In DNA form, the CDR3 reads TGTGCCAGCACAGTTCTAGCGGGAGACCATGAGCAGTTCTTC. Residues: CASTVLAGDHEQFF.

The chain combines TRBV9 with TRBJ2-3, with D uncertain. Germline V CDR1 and CDR2: SGDLS, YYNGEE. The CDR3 is 15 amino acids. V lost 0 bases and J 4 bases, leaving 12 bases between the germline ends. The DNA for the CDR3 is TGTGCCAGCAGCGTAGGGCAGACCCGCGCAGATACGCAGTATTTT. This encodes CASSVGQTRADTQYF.

Written as DNA, the CDR3 is TGTGCCATCAGAGATACCTCTAGCGAGACATACAATGAGCAGTTCTTC. As protein: CAIRDTSSETYNEQFF. The rearrangement links TRBV10-3 to TRBJ2-1; D perhaps matches TRBD2 (6 bases). Trimming removed 6 bases at V and 4 bases at J, with 19 bases between. Per germline, CDR1 ENHRY and CDR2 SYGVKD. The CDR3 loop spans 16 amino acids.

This sequence joins TRBV4-3 and TRBJ1-1, with a weak D call TRBD1 (6 bases). CDR1 is LGHNA and CDR2 is YSLEER in the germline V gene. There are 15 residues in the CDR3. V was trimmed by 4 bases and J by 2 bases, leaving 14 bases between them. The CDR3 nucleotides are TGCGCCAGCAGCCGATATATACAGGGAAACACTGAAGCTTTCTTT. Translated, it gives CASSRYIQGNTEAFF.

CDR3 amino acids: CAWTVAGDTGELFF. The CDR3 coding sequence is TGTGCCTGGACAGTAGCAGGGGACACCGGGGAGCTGTTTTTT. The V and J genes are TRBV30 and TRBJ2-2; tentatively, D is TRBD1 (6 bases). Trimming took 4 bases from V and 3 from J, leaving 12 bases between them. There are 14 residues in the CDR3. CDR1 is GTSNPN and CDR2 is SVGIG in the germline V gene (reference sequence).